These 21 T cell receptor beta chains were all obtained from the same sample, sequenced in a study of T cell responses to AZD1222 COVID-19 vaccine. Method: immunoSEQ multiplex PCR; TCRdb's copy keeps in-frame clones and lacks some. The sample comprises 100,000 to 150,000 clones, approximately 92% of which are singletons, and 0.9% to 1.4% rests with the top ten. Specimen: peripheral blood, collected 28 days after the second AZD1222 dose. The receptors were sampled from an adult who received the AZD1222 COVID-19 vaccine.

V is TRBV21-1 and J is TRBJ1-6; the DNA was not compared with TRBD1, the D call given in the table. TRBV21-1 is a pseudogene segment. This CDR3 has 14 residues. CDR3 sequence (DNA): TGTGCCAGCACCGAGGGGGCGGGAAATTCACCCCTCCACTTT. It encodes CASTEGAGNSPLHF.

The chain combines TRBV30 with TRBJ1-1, with TRBD1 matching 7 bases. CDR1 GTSNPN and CDR2 SVGIG come from the germline V gene (reference sequence). This CDR3 is built from 15 residues. With V trimmed by 4 bases and J by 5 bases, 13 bases remained unmatched. In DNA, the CDR3 is TGTGCCTGGACTCTAGGGAACAGGGGAAGGACTGAAGCTTTCTTT. Amino acids: CAWTLGNRGRTEAFF. The entire variable domain, with the rest obtained from reference TRBV30 and TRBJ1-1, is as follows: SQTIHQWPATLVQPVGSPLSLECTVEGTSNPNLYWYRQAAGRGLQLLFYSVGIGQISSEVPQNLSASRPQDRQFILSSKKLLLSDSGFYLCAWTLGNRGRTEAFFGQGTRLTVV.

This chain joins TRBV7-2 and TRBJ1-1; 12 bases fit TRBD1. Germline CDR1 is SGHTA and CDR2 is FQGNSA. The CDR3 spans 17 residues. The V segment lost 2 bases and the J segment 1 base; nucleotides outside the gene matches: 5. This CDR3 is CASSLRGQGAANTEAFF. CDR3 nucleotide sequence: TGTGCCAGCAGCTTAAGGGGACAGGGGGCCGCGAACACTGAAGCTTTCTTT.

This clone is a singleton in its sample. The chain is built from TRBV18 and TRBJ1-3; 7 bases fit TRBD1. Germline loops: CDR1 KGHSH, CDR2 LQKENI. The CDR3 is 17 amino acids. V dropped 2 bases and J dropped 0; count of bases not matched to a gene: 7. DNA for the CDR3: TGTGCCAGCTCACCAGTAGGACAGGCGCCCTCTGGAAACACCATATATTTT. Translation: CASSPVGQAPSGNTIYF.

The chain couples TRBV10-3 to TRBJ1-6; TRBD1 is a possible D gene (5 bases). This CDR3 is built from 14 residues. Between the trimmed V and J ends, which lost 6 bases and 8 bases, there was a span of 14 bases. Germline assignment: CDR1 ENHRY and CDR2 SYGVKD. The CDR3 nucleotides read TGTGCCATCAGCACCGGGACTAGGGATTCACCCCTCCACTTT. It translates to CAISTGTRDSPLHF.

This clone appeared a single time. DNA of the CDR3: TGTGCCAGTAGTACTGGACTGGTAAACAATCAGCCCCAGCATTTT. Protein product: CASSTGLVNNQPQHF. V and J are TRBV19 and TRBJ1-5; D uncertain. The CDR3 has 15 residues. CDR1 and CDR2 from the germline V gene are LNHDA and SQIVND (reference sequence). Trimming removed 4 bases at V and 3 bases at J, with 13 bases between.

This clone is a singleton in its sample. The chain recombines TRBV18 with TRBJ1-6; D gene uncertain. Germline V gives CDR1 KGHSH, CDR2 LQKENI. V was pared by 2 bases and J by 7 bases, with 6 bases between. This CDR3 has 13 residues. The CDR3, as DNA: TGTGCCAGCTCACCAACAGCAAATTCACCCCTCCACTTT. It encodes CASSPTANSPLHF.

The genes are TRBV6-2 or TRBV6-3 and TRBJ2-3, with D possibly TRBD2 on 6 matching bases. Germline CDR1 reads MNHEY; CDR2 reads SVGEGT. V lost 6 bases, J lost 4 bases, and 20 bases lay in between. The CDR3 has 16 amino acids. CDR3 coding DNA: TGTGCCAGCAGCCTACTGGGTCGGGGGAGCTCAGATACGCAGTATTTT. Translated, it gives CASSLLGRGSSDTQYF.

The chain couples TRBV3-1 (or the pseudogene TRBV3-2) to TRBJ1-2, with D unclear. V lost 1 base and J 8 bases, leaving 8 bases between the germline ends. The CDR3 covers 12 residues. Per the germline V gene, CDR1 is LGHDT and CDR2 is YNNKEL (reference sequence). The CDR3 protein is CASSQGEFGYTF. The CDR3 DNA sequence: TGTGCCAGCAGCCAAGGGGAATTCGGCTACACCTTC.

The chain links TRBV28 to TRBJ1-5; possibly TRBD1 for D (6 bases). V lost 1 base, J lost 6 bases, and 13 bases lay in between. This CDR3 spans 15 amino acids. Germline V CDR1 and CDR2: MDHEN, SYDVKM. The CDR3 is CASSLSHGGVQPQHF. The CDR3 coding sequence is TGTGCCAGCAGTTTATCGCACGGGGGCGTTCAGCCCCAGCATTTT.

V is TRBV4-2 and J is TRBJ2-7; D is undetermined. Between the trimmed V and J ends, which lost 0 bases and 0 bases, there was a span of 12 bases. CDR3 size: 16 residues. Germline V lookup: CDR1 LGHNA, CDR2 YNFKEQ. The CDR3 is CASSQDLSASSYEQYF. The CDR3 nucleotides are TGTGCCAGCAGCCAAGATTTGTCAGCCAGCTCCTACGAGCAGTACTTC.

In this sample, this clone turned up a few times. The chain joins TRBV7-9 to TRBJ1-6, with D uncertain. Per germline, CDR1 SEHNR and CDR2 FQNEAQ (reference sequence). The CDR3 consists of 15 residues. V lost 5 bases and J lost 7, with 15 bases in between. The CDR3 region has the DNA TGTGCCAGCAGCCCCCCGAGGGCGTGGAATTCACCCCTCCACTTT. Amino acids: CASSPPRAWNSPLHF. Full variable domain (remainder filled in from reference TRBV7-9 and TRBJ1-6): DTGVSQNPRHKITKRGQNVTFRCDPISEHNRLYWYRQTLGQGPEFLTYFQNEAQLEKSRLLSDRFSAERPKGSFSTLEIQRTEQGDSAMYLCASSPPRAWNSPLHFGNGTRLTVT.

V gene TRBV7-9 combines with J gene TRBJ1-2; D call uncertain. Germline CDR1 reads SEHNR; CDR2 reads FQNEAQ (reference sequence). V lost 1 base to trimming and J lost 4 bases, with 10 bases between them. The CDR3 runs 14 residues. CDR3 region: CASSLESGRYGYTF. CDR3 bases: TGTGCCAGCAGCTTAGAGTCCGGCCGCTATGGCTACACCTTC.

The rearrangement joins TRBV12-5 to TRBJ2-1, with D unclear. Trimming took off 4 bases at V and 0 bases at J, with 10 bases between the two ends. The CDR3 spans 15 residues. Germline CDR1 and CDR2: LGHNT and FRNRAP. The CDR3 nucleotides are TGTGCTAGTGGTTCAGAGCCGAGCTCCTACAATGAGCAGTTCTTC. This codes for CASGSEPSSYNEQFF. Using reference TRBV12-5 and TRBJ2-1 for the parts outside the CDR3, the full variable domain is DARVTQTPRHKVTEMGQEVTMRCQPILGHNTVFWYRQTMMQGLELLAYFRNRAPLDDSGMPKDRFSAEMPDATLATLKIQPSEPRDSAVYFCASGSEPSSYNEQFFGPGTRLTVL.

The V and J genes are TRBV15 and TRBJ2-5, with D possibly matching TRBD1 (5 bases). From germline, CDR1 is LNHNV and CDR2 YYDKDF (reference sequence). V lost 3 bases to trimming and J lost 4 bases, with 15 bases between them. This CDR3 has 15 residues. The CDR3 nucleotides are TGTGCCACCAGCAGGGCGAAACGACAGTTAGAGACCCAGTACTTC. Amino acids: CATSRAKRQLETQYF.

This clone was seen only once. A junction end diverges from the germline sequence, so it may reflect a read error. The V gene is TRBV27, the J gene TRBJ2-2; D may be TRBD1 (5 bases). The CDR3 sequence is 14 residues long. Per the germline V gene, CDR1 is MNHEY and CDR2 is SMNVEV (reference sequence). This CDR3 is CASGISGNSGELFF. In nucleotides, the CDR3 is TGTGCCAGCGGGATTTCAGGGAACTCCGGGGAGCTGTTTTTT.

The rearrangement links TRBV7-9 to TRBJ2-5; 11 nucleotides agree with TRBD2. V shed 5 bases, J shed 3 bases, and the junction held 5 bases outside the gene matches. The CDR3 is 15 residues long. Germline V lookup: CDR1 SEHNR, CDR2 FQNEAQ (reference sequence). The CDR3 coding sequence is TGTGCCAGCAGCCGTCAGACTAGCGGGAAAGAGACCCAGTACTTC. Translation gives CASSRQTSGKETQYF.

This chain joins TRBV19 and TRBJ2-7; no definite D call. The V end lost 1 base, the J end lost 2 bases, and 12 bases lay between the germline ends. The germline CDR1 and CDR2 sequences are LNHDA and SQIVND (reference sequence). CDR3 length equals 15 residues. The CDR3 DNA sequence: TGTGCCAGTAGTATAGGTGGTTGGCAGGCCTACGAGCAGTACTTC. The encoded protein is CASSIGGWQAYEQYF.

The gene calls are TRBV7-9 and TRBJ1-1; 7 bases fit TRBD1. The J segment lost 7 bases and the V segment lost 4 bases, leaving 3 bases of the junction unmatched. The CDR3 has 12 residues. CDR1 and CDR2 from the germline V gene are SEHNR and FQNEAQ (reference sequence). The DNA for the CDR3 is TGTGCCAGCAGCTCCCGACAGGGTGAAGCTTTCTTT. This codes for CASSSRQGEAFF.

This chain uses TRBV7-9 with TRBJ1-1; D is uncertain. Germline V gene lookup returns CDR1 SEHNR and CDR2 FQNEAQ (reference sequence). The CDR3 extends over 13 amino acids. Trimming shortened V by 1 base and J by 10 bases, and 13 bases separated the two germline ends. The CDR3 here is CASSLGATLPAFF. The CDR3 region has the DNA TGTGCCAGCAGCTTAGGTGCCACGCTGCCAGCTTTCTTT.

CDR3 region: CASGSGLQGRAEKLFF. The CDR3 DNA reads as TGTGCTAGTGGTTCGGGTCTACAGGGGCGAGCGGAAAAACTGTTTTTT. The chain combines TRBV12-5 with TRBJ1-4; 7 positions match TRBD1. V shed 4 bases, J shed 8 bases, and the junction held 13 bases outside the gene matches. This CDR3 is built from 16 residues. Germline lookup yields CDR1 LGHNT and CDR2 FRNRAP.